Listed here are 3 T cell receptor beta chains from one sample, sequenced in a study of T cell changes during pregnancy in multiple sclerosis. The table came from immunoSEQ multiplex PCR; TCRdb's copy has only in-frame clones and leaves some out. The sample contains roughly 50,000 clones, around 90% of which appear only once. The sample was CD4+ T cells from peripheral blood mononuclear cells, taken after pregnancy. The receptors were gathered from a female donor with multiple sclerosis, enrolled in a pregnancy study.

J is TRBJ2-1 and V is TRBV6-6, with 7 bases aligning to TRBD1. Losses at the gene ends were 5 bases for V and 9 bases for J; bases not matched to a gene: 7. Germline CDR1 is MNHNY and CDR2 is SVGAGI (reference sequence). The CDR3 sequence is 13 residues long. The CDR3 reads CASSTTGSGEQFF. The CDR3 nucleotides read TGTGCCAGCAGTACGACAGGGTCCGGTGAGCAGTTCTTC.

The CDR3: CASSLGLSYEQYF. CDR3 DNA: TGTGCCAGCAGCCTAGGGCTTTCCTACGAGCAGTACTTC. The chain carries TRBV7-7 and TRBJ2-7; no firm D call. Germline V gene sequence: CDR1 SSHAT, CDR2 FNYEAQ (reference sequence). This CDR3 contains 13 residues. Trimming pared 5 bases from V and 1 base from J, leaving 9 bases between.

V usage is TRBV4-1 and J usage is TRBJ2-4; possible D gene TRBD1, 7 bases. CDR3 length equals 18 residues. Germline loops: CDR1 MGHRA, CDR2 YSYEKL. Between the trimmed V and J ends, which lost 0 bases and 2 bases, there was a span of 17 bases. The CDR3 sequence: CASSQDGGGGVSKNIQYF. Written as DNA, the CDR3 is TGCGCCAGCAGCCAAGATGGAGGGGGCGGGGTGTCCAAAAACATTCAGTACTTC.